Listed below are T cell receptor beta chains from one sample, sequenced in a study of T cell responses to AZD1222 COVID-19 vaccine. The data were produced by immunoSEQ multiplex PCR, yet TCRdb's version contains in-frame clones alone and is incomplete. The table has 130,000 or so clones, 85% to 90% seen once. The specimen was peripheral blood, collected 28 days after the second AZD1222 dose. The receptors stem from an adult who received the AZD1222 COVID-19 vaccine. Each CDR3 is given with its conserved first and last residue. Fields, in order: J gene, D gene, clone size, V gene, CDR3 DNA, CDR3 protein. A D gene is named only where the DNA matches it firmly. Where a row states a size, it is once, few, many or the class of an expanded clone; other rows omit it.

J: TRBJ2-3
D: -
size: -
V: TRBV6-5
DNA: TGTGCCAGCAGACGGGGGGCCACAGATACGCAGTATTTT
CDR3: CASRRGATDTQYF

J: TRBJ2-3
D: TRBD2
size: -
V: TRBV5-1
DNA: TGCGCCAGCAGCTTGGTGAGCGGGACTGCCACAGATACGCAGTATTTT
CDR3: CASSLVSGTATDTQYF

J: TRBJ1-1
D: -
size: -
V: TRBV6-1
DNA: TGTGCCAGCAGTGAATATGTGCAGGGGATTCCTTTCTTT
CDR3: CASSEYVQGIPFF

J: TRBJ1-3
D: TRBD1
size: -
V: TRBV6-5
DNA: TGTGCCAGCAGTTACTCGAAGGACAGGGCTGGAAACACCATATATTTT
CDR3: CASSYSKDRAGNTIYF

J: TRBJ2-1
D: -
size: -
V: TRBV3-1/TRBV3-2
DNA: TGTGCCAGCAGCCAATCCTTTCCGCCCAATGAGCAGTTCTTC
CDR3: CASSQSFPPNEQFF

J: TRBJ1-2
D: -
size: -
V: TRBV7-8
DNA: TGTGCCAGCAGCCCCTTCGTCCAGGGGATGCTTGACTATGGCTACACCTTC
CDR3: CASSPFVQGMLDYGYTF

J: TRBJ2-5
D: TRBD2
size: -
V: TRBV6-2/TRBV6-3
DNA: TGTGCCAGCAGCACTTGGACTAGCGGGAAAGAGACCCAGTACTTC
CDR3: CASSTWTSGKETQYF

J: TRBJ2-7
D: -
size: -
V: TRBV27
DNA: TGTGCCAGCAGTTGGTCCCCGACCTACGAGCAGTACTTC
CDR3: CASSWSPTYEQYF

J: TRBJ1-4
D: -
size: once
V: TRBV30
DNA: TGTGCCTGGAGTGTAAATCCGGGACCCCTTGAAAAACTGTTTTTT
CDR3: CAWSVNPGPLEKLFF

J: TRBJ1-1
D: -
size: -
V: TRBV11-3
DNA: TGTGCCAGCAGCGTAAGTGCCCCCCATGCTGAAGCTTTCTTT
CDR3: CASSVSAPHAEAFF

J: TRBJ2-1
D: -
size: -
V: TRBV19
DNA: TGTGCCAGTAGTCCGGGCCCAAGCTCCTACAATGAGCAGTTCTTC
CDR3: CASSPGPSSYNEQFF

J: TRBJ2-7
D: -
size: few
V: TRBV30
DNA: TGTGCCTGGAGCGGGGACAACTCCTACGAGCAGTACTTC
CDR3: CAWSGDNSYEQYF

J: TRBJ1-6
D: TRBD1
size: -
V: TRBV10-2
DNA: TGCGCCAGCAGTGTAGGACAGGGAGGTAATTCACCCCTCCACTTT
CDR3: CASSVGQGGNSPLHF

J: TRBJ1-2
D: -
size: few
V: TRBV19
DNA: TGTGCCAGTAAATCAGCTTCCTATGGCTACACCTTC
CDR3: CASKSASYGYTF

J: TRBJ2-2
D: -
size: -
V: TRBV30
DNA: TGTGCCTGGAGTTTGAACGGGGAGCTGTTTTTT
CDR3: CAWSLNGELFF

J: TRBJ2-1
D: -
size: -
V: TRBV18
DNA: TGTGCCAGCTCCGCCTATCCGCCGGATGAGCAGTTCTTC
CDR3: CASSAYPPDEQFF

J: TRBJ1-5
D: -
size: -
V: TRBV6-1
DNA: TGTGCCAGCAGTGAAGCATCGATTAATCAGCCCCAGCATTTT
CDR3: CASSEASINQPQHF

J: TRBJ1-2
D: -
size: -
V: TRBV6-6
DNA: TGTGCCAGCAGTAATCTCGGGGGCTACACCTTC
CDR3: CASSNLGGYTF

J: TRBJ2-3
D: TRBD2
size: -
V: TRBV3-1/TRBV3-2
DNA: TGTGCCAGCAGCCAAAGACTAGCGGGGGGGCTCGGTACGCAGTATTTT
CDR3: CASSQRLAGGLGTQYF

J: TRBJ1-1
D: -
size: -
V: TRBV30
DNA: TGTGCCTGGAGTCTCGGGGGAGGGCGGAACACTGAAGCTTTCTTT
CDR3: CAWSLGGGRNTEAFF

J: TRBJ2-3
D: TRBD2
size: -
V: TRBV5-1
DNA: TGCGCCAGCAGCTCCACAGGACTAGCGGGATACACAGATACGCAGTATTTT
CDR3: CASSSTGLAGYTDTQYF

J: TRBJ1-3
D: -
size: -
V: TRBV6-5
DNA: TGTGCCAGCAGTTACCAGGCAGTAGGAAACACCATATATTTT
CDR3: CASSYQAVGNTIYF

J: TRBJ1-6
D: -
size: -
V: TRBV6-5
DNA: TGTGCCAGCAGGCCGGACAGCCAAGGGTTCCCCCTCCACTTT
CDR3: CASRPDSQGFPLHF

J: TRBJ1-2
D: -
size: -
V: TRBV19
DNA: TGTGCCAGTAGTAGGGGCGGGGGTGTGACATATGGCTACACCTTC
CDR3: CASSRGGGVTYGYTF

J: TRBJ1-2
D: TRBD1
size: -
V: TRBV27
DNA: TGTGCCAGCAGTCCTCGGACAGGGCGGCACAACACCTTC
CDR3: CASSPRTGRHNTF

J: TRBJ2-7
D: -
size: -
V: TRBV11-2
DNA: TGTGCCAGCAGCCTAAGATACAACGAGCAGTACTTC
CDR3: CASSLRYNEQYF

J: TRBJ2-7
D: -
size: -
V: TRBV7-2
DNA: TGTGCCAGCAGCTTTGATAGCTCCTACGAGCAGTACTTC
CDR3: CASSFDSSYEQYF

J: TRBJ1-5
D: -
size: -
V: TRBV5-6
DNA: TGTGCCAGCAGCTTCCGCAATCAGCCCCAGCATTTT
CDR3: CASSFRNQPQHF

J: TRBJ1-1
D: -
size: -
V: TRBV19
DNA: TGTGCCAGTAGTATGGTGGCAGGGTGGGACACTGAAGCTTTCTTT
CDR3: CASSMVAGWDTEAFF

J: TRBJ2-1
D: TRBD2
size: -
V: TRBV7-2
DNA: TGTGCCAGCAGAGGGACTAGCGGGAGTTACAATGAGCAGTTCTTC
CDR3: CASRGTSGSYNEQFF

J: TRBJ2-2
D: TRBD1
size: -
V: TRBV5-1
DNA: TGCGCCAGCAGCCTGGACAGGGTGAACACCGGGGAGCTGTTTTTT
CDR3: CASSLDRVNTGELFF

J: TRBJ2-3
D: TRBD2
size: -
V: TRBV13
DNA: TGTGCCAGCAGTACCAGGACTAGCGGGGGGGACTCCACAGATACGCAGTATTTT
CDR3: CASSTRTSGGDSTDTQYF

J: TRBJ1-2
D: -
size: -
V: TRBV29-1
DNA: TGCAGCGTTCTGACCTCCTATGGCTACACCTTC
CDR3: CSVLTSYGYTF

J: TRBJ2-7
D: TRBD1
size: -
V: TRBV10-3
DNA: TGTGCCATCAGTGAGGGGTACAGGGGTCCTTCCTACGAGCAGTACTTC
CDR3: CAISEGYRGPSYEQYF

J: TRBJ2-2
D: TRBD1
size: -
V: TRBV19
DNA: TGTGCCAGTAGTATAAGCAGGGGGCGCGATTTGACCGGGGAGCTGTTTTTT
CDR3: CASSISRGRDLTGELFF

J: TRBJ1-5
D: TRBD1
size: -
V: TRBV5-4
DNA: TGTGCCAGCAGCAGGCAGGACAGGGGAAGCTCAGCTGGCAATCAGCCCCAGCATTTT
CDR3: CASSRQDRGSSAGNQPQHF

J: TRBJ2-3
D: -
size: -
V: TRBV29-1
DNA: TGCAGCGTTAGAAGGGGGGGGCGGGCAGATACGCAGTATTTT
CDR3: CSVRRGGRADTQYF

J: TRBJ2-3
D: -
size: -
V: TRBV6-6
DNA: TGTGCCAGCAGTTCCCTCGACAGTCAGAGCACAGATACGCAGTATTTT
CDR3: CASSSLDSQSTDTQYF

J: TRBJ1-4
D: -
size: -
V: TRBV5-1
DNA: TGCGCCAGCAGGTGGGGGCCTGAGAGTGAAAAACTGTTTTTT
CDR3: CASRWGPESEKLFF

J: TRBJ2-3
D: -
size: -
V: TRBV19
DNA: TGTGCCAGTAGTTCCCCCCAGGGGCGCACAGATACGCAGTATTTT
CDR3: CASSSPQGRTDTQYF

J: TRBJ2-3
D: -
size: -
V: TRBV7-9
DNA: TGTGCCAGCAGCCCAATATTAGATAGCACAGATACGCAGTATTTT
CDR3: CASSPILDSTDTQYF

J: TRBJ1-3
D: -
size: -
V: TRBV9
DNA: TGTGCCAGCAGCACCCCACAGGGAAACACCATATATTTT
CDR3: CASSTPQGNTIYF

J: TRBJ1-6
D: TRBD1
size: -
V: TRBV9
DNA: TGTGCCAGCAGCGTGACCGACAGGGGCAGTAATTCACCCCTCCACTTT
CDR3: CASSVTDRGSNSPLHF

J: TRBJ2-5
D: -
size: many
V: TRBV19
DNA: TGTGCCAGTAGTATACAAAGACAGTCAGAACAGTACTTC
CDR3: CASSIQRQSEQYF

J: TRBJ2-7
D: TRBD1
size: -
V: TRBV9
DNA: TGTGCCAGCAGCGTGGGGACAGACTTCTACGAGCAGTACTTC
CDR3: CASSVGTDFYEQYF

J: TRBJ1-5
D: TRBD1
size: once
V: TRBV2
DNA: TGTGCCAGCAGTGCAAGGACAGGGGCGAGCAATCAGCCCCAGCATTTT
CDR3: CASSARTGASNQPQHF

J: TRBJ1-2
D: -
size: -
V: TRBV4-1
DNA: TGCGCCAGCAGCCAAGTTAAGGGGAACTATGGCTACACCTTC
CDR3: CASSQVKGNYGYTF

J: TRBJ1-5
D: -
size: -
V: TRBV27
DNA: TGTGCCAGCAGTTCGGACCTTAGCAATCAGCCCCAGCATTTT
CDR3: CASSSDLSNQPQHF

J: TRBJ1-3
D: -
size: -
V: TRBV15
DNA: TGTGCCACCAGCAGAGATCTCTGGACTGGAAACACCATATATTTT
CDR3: CATSRDLWTGNTIYF

J: TRBJ2-2
D: TRBD1
size: -
V: TRBV3-1/TRBV3-2
DNA: TGTGCCAGCAGCTGGATAGGGGGCACCGACACCGGGGAGCTGTTTTTT
CDR3: CASSWIGGTDTGELFF

J: TRBJ1-3
D: -
size: -
V: TRBV5-1
DNA: TGCGCCAGCAGCTTGGGGTCCGGGGAAAACACCATATATTTT
CDR3: CASSLGSGENTIYF

J: TRBJ1-2
D: TRBD1
size: -
V: TRBV7-9
DNA: TGTGCCAGCAGCCTGGCCGGGACAGCTGGCTACACCTTC
CDR3: CASSLAGTAGYTF

J: TRBJ2-2
D: -
size: -
V: TRBV19
DNA: TGTGCCAGTAGTGTTCTAACGACAGCCACCGGGGAGCTGTTTTTT
CDR3: CASSVLTTATGELFF

J: TRBJ1-1
D: TRBD1
size: once
V: TRBV18
DNA: TGTGCCAGCTCACAACAACCCAGGGGGCTGCTGAACACTGAAGCTTTCTTT
CDR3: CASSQQPRGLLNTEAFF